What follows are 19 T cell receptor beta chains derived from one specimen sequenced in a study of Ad26.COV2.S vaccination and SARS-CoV-2 variants. Assay: immunoSEQ multiplex PCR; the TCRdb copy retains only in-frame clones and omits some. The sample lists around 450,000 clones, 89% seen once, with about 2.4% in the top ten. Documented treatment: some 19 received Ad26.COV2.S at low or high dose, single or two shots; 5 received placebo; per-sample allocation not given. Day 63 after the first injection of vaccine or placebo was the sampling time. Material: peripheral blood, obtained in a trial of Ad26.COV2.S vaccine versus placebo. The receptors shown here come from a person between 18 and 60 years old who received the Ad26.COV2.S COVID-19 vaccine or a placebo.

This chain joins TRBV4-1 and TRBJ1-6; D is perhaps TRBD1 (6 bases). This CDR3 spans 17 amino acids. Per germline, CDR1 MGHRA and CDR2 YSYEKL. The V end was cut by 4 bases, the J end by 4 bases, with 17 bases between. The CDR3 region is CASSPGTGATYNSPLHF. CDR3 in DNA: TGCGCCAGCAGCCCAGGGACGGGGGCCACTTATAATTCACCCCTCCACTTT.

The chain recombines TRBV18 with TRBJ1-1, with D maybe TRBD1 (5 bases). The CDR3 runs to 14 residues. CDR1 and CDR2 (germline): KGHSH, LQKENI. The V gene lost 4 bases and the J gene lost 2 bases, with 11 bases spanning the gap. As DNA, the CDR3 is TGTGCCAGCTCACGGGCCGGGGGAAACACTGAAGCTTTCTTT. It yields the protein CASSRAGGNTEAFF.

The chain uses TRBV5-1 and TRBJ2-5, with D perhaps assigned TRBD1 or TRBD2 (5 bases each). Germline CDR1 is SGHRS and CDR2 is YFSETQ. The CDR3 is 15 residues long. V was cut by 0 bases and J by 1 base, with 10 bases left in between. CDR3 in amino acids: CASSLDSGPQETQYF. DNA for the CDR3: TGCGCCAGCAGCTTGGATTCGGGACCCCAAGAGACCCAGTACTTC.

V is TRBV5-4 and J is TRBJ2-5; 7 nucleotides align to TRBD1. The CDR3 contains 13 residues. Germline V CDR1 and CDR2: SGHNT, YYREEE (reference sequence). The trim removed 4 bases at V and 4 bases at J, leaving 4 bases unmatched. CDR3 nucleotide sequence: TGTGCCAGCAGCCGGACAGGAGGAGAGACCCAGTACTTC. This sequence encodes CASSRTGGETQYF.

This clone was observed a single time. The V call is TRBV4-3, the J call TRBJ1-1; D might be TRBD1 (5 bases). In germline, CDR1 is LGHNA, CDR2 YSLEER. CDR3 size: 16 residues. V lost 3 bases, J lost 0 bases, and 14 bases lay in between. The CDR3 DNA follows: TGCGCCAGCAGCCACCTAAAACAGGCGATGAACACTGAAGCTTTCTTT. This encodes CASSHLKQAMNTEAFF.

V is TRBV30 and J is TRBJ1-6, with TRBD1 as a possible D gene (6 bases). This CDR3 has 15 amino acids. Germline CDR1 is GTSNPN and CDR2 is SVGIG (reference sequence). V was trimmed by 2 bases and J by 2 bases, leaving 10 bases between them. The CDR3 protein is CAWSQQGTYNSPLHF. The DNA for the CDR3 is TGTGCCTGGAGTCAACAGGGAACCTATAATTCACCCCTCCACTTT.

This chain links TRBV13 with TRBJ1-2; maybe TRBD1 (6 bases). Germline V gene data show CDR1 as PRHDT and CDR2 as FYEKMQ (reference sequence). V lost 5 bases to trimming and J lost 6 bases, with 22 bases between them. CDR3 length: 16 amino acids. The CDR3 DNA is TGTGCCAGCAGCCCTAGGGGGTCCGGGGGGCTGAATGGCTACACCTTC. Translation gives CASSPRGSGGLNGYTF.

This clone was picked up a small number of times. J is TRBJ1-1 and V is TRBV6-2 or TRBV6-3, with TRBD1 as a possible D gene (6 bases). This CDR3 region has 11 residues. The germline CDR1 and CDR2 sequences are MNHEY and SVGEGT. Trimming pared 4 bases from V and 11 bases from J, leaving 11 bases between. The CDR3 bases are TGTGCCAGCAGTTGGGGGCCAGTGGCTTTCTTT. Translated, it gives CASSWGPVAFF.

This sequence joins TRBV9 and TRBJ2-3; 11 nucleotides agree with TRBD2. Germline V gives CDR1 SGDLS, CDR2 YYNGEE. The CDR3 length is 16 residues. The junction had 6 bases not matched to a gene; V was cut back by 4 bases and J by 2 bases. The CDR3 loop reads CASSPQLAGDTDTQYF. DNA for the CDR3: TGTGCCAGCAGCCCCCAACTAGCGGGGGACACAGATACGCAGTATTTT.

This chain links TRBV4-2 with TRBJ1-1; TRBD1 is a possible D gene (5 bases). The ends were cut back, 4 bases at V and 2 bases at J, with 17 bases in the middle. CDR3 size: 16 residues. In germline, CDR1 is LGHNA, CDR2 YNFKEQ. The CDR3 protein is CASSLGTLGINTEAFF. The CDR3 region has the DNA TGTGCCAGCAGCCTTGGGACCCTGGGGATTAACACTGAAGCTTTCTTT.

The chain carries TRBV4-3 and TRBJ1-4; weak D call: TRBD1 (5 bases). Germline CDR1 reads LGHNA; CDR2 reads YSLEER. V lost 3 bases, J lost 6 bases, and 8 bases lay in between. CDR3 length: 13 amino acids. The chain's CDR3 is CASSQGRHEKLFF. As DNA, the CDR3 is TGCGCCAGCAGCCAGGGGCGCCATGAAAAACTGTTTTTT.

This chain joins TRBV6-2 or TRBV6-3 and TRBJ2-7; no firm D call. Germline CDR1 reads MNHEY; CDR2 reads SVGEGT. The CDR3 has 13 residues. Trimming cost V 1 base and J 1 base, with 5 bases left between them. CDR3 in amino acids: CASSYLGSYEQYF. CDR3 sequence (DNA): TGTGCCAGCAGTTACTTGGGGTCCTACGAGCAGTACTTC.

This clone was detected a few times. The chain employs TRBV7-3 and TRBJ1-6; 10 bases are shared with TRBD1. Unmatched junction bases numbered 5, after V lost 4 bases and J lost 5 bases. The CDR3 is 16 amino acids. Germline CDR1 SGHTA, CDR2 FQGTGA. Written as DNA, the CDR3 is TGTGCCAGCAGCTCAATGGACAGGGGGAATAATTCACCCCTCCACTTT. This translates into CASSSMDRGNNSPLHF.

The V gene is TRBV6-5, the J gene TRBJ2-1, with a tentative D call TRBD1 (6 bases). V was clipped by 6 bases and J by 12 bases, with 21 bases between them. This CDR3 contains 14 residues. CDR1 and CDR2 from the germline V gene are MNHEY and SVGAGI. The CDR3: CASSPPARGSRQFF. The CDR3 DNA reads TGTGCCAGCAGCCCCCCCGCCAGGGGTTCGCGGCAGTTCTTC.

Only one count was recorded for this clone. The rearrangement links TRBV28 to TRBJ2-2; 9 bases agree with TRBD1. V lost 7 bases to trimming and J lost 5 bases; unmatched junction nucleotides: 8. This CDR3 has 15 amino acids. Germline V gene sequence: CDR1 MDHEN, CDR2 SYDVKM. CDR3 sequence: CASMVGDRVTGELFF. DNA of the CDR3: TGTGCCAGCATGGTAGGGGACAGGGTGACCGGGGAGCTGTTTTTT.

The J gene is TRBJ2-2, the V gene TRBV30; TRBD2 is a possible D gene (5 bases). V was clipped by 4 bases and J by 3 bases, with 9 bases between them. The CDR3 has 13 residues. Germline CDR1 and CDR2: GTSNPN and SVGIG (reference sequence). In nucleotides, the CDR3 is TGTGCCTGGACGTGGAGGTACACCGGGGAGCTGTTTTTT. Amino acid sequence: CAWTWRYTGELFF.

The gene calls are TRBV19 and TRBJ1-1; D gene unclear. V dropped 3 bases and J dropped 5 bases, with 19 bases sitting between them. CDR3 size: 16 residues. The germline CDR1 and CDR2 sequences are LNHDA and SQIVND (reference sequence). CDR3 protein: CASSIFGRPRHTEAFF. The CDR3 DNA sequence: TGTGCCAGTAGTATCTTCGGTCGGCCGAGGCATACTGAAGCTTTCTTT.

The chain uses TRBV5-1 and TRBJ2-1, with a possible D match to TRBD1 (5 bases). The CDR3 runs 12 residues. In germline, CDR1 is SGHRS, CDR2 YFSETQ. The germline V and J ends were trimmed by 1 base and 10 bases, with 9 bases remaining between them. The CDR3 bases are TGCGCCAGCAGCTTGTTAGCAGGGGAGCAGTTCTTC. Translating it yields CASSLLAGEQFF.

This clone has only one observation. The V and J genes are TRBV4-2 and TRBJ2-4, with TRBD1 matching 9 bases. There are 15 residues in the CDR3. From germline, CDR1 is LGHNA and CDR2 YNFKEQ. Trimming removed 7 bases from V and 5 bases from J; junction bases left unmatched: 9. The CDR3 bases are TGTGCCAGCAACCTGGGTGGGGACAGGGAAAACATTCAGTACTTC. This encodes CASNLGGDRENIQYF.